The 15 T cell receptor beta chains below come from one sample, sequenced in a study of identical twins. Using its own MiXCR run on the 5' RACE reads, TCRdb lists one record per CDR3 protein. The repertoire holds roughly 750,000 distinct CDR3 sequences, with about 20% as singletons. These data also formed part of another study, on T cells expressing NK-cell markers.

The material sequenced was PBMCs. All receptors derive from a woman younger than 30 in good health.

This chain uses TRBV20-1 with TRBJ2-7; D might be TRBD1 or TRBD2, each matching 5 bases. CDR1 is DFQATT, CDR2 SNEGSKA, per germline (reference sequence). This CDR3 spans 13 amino acids. Between the trimmed V and J ends, which lost 6 bases and 0 bases, there was a span of 12 bases. CDR3 bases: TGCAGTGCCCCGGGACGGACCTCCTACGAGCAGTACTTC. Its protein is CSAPGRTSYEQYF.

The V gene is TRBV10-3, the J gene TRBJ2-3; either TRBD1 or TRBD2 may fit D (5 bases each). V was pared by 10 bases and J by 1 base, with 18 bases between. The CDR3 contains 15 residues. CDR1 ENHRY and CDR2 SYGVKD come from the germline V gene. The CDR3 sequence is CATLGTVSRTDTQYF. CDR3 bases: TGTGCCACCCTTGGGACCGTGAGCCGCACAGATACGCAGTATTTT.

This clonotype was counted a few times. The V and J genes are TRBV6-5 and TRBJ1-3, with a weak D call TRBD1 (5 bases). Germline V gene lookup returns CDR1 MNHEY and CDR2 SVGAGI. The CDR3 has 14 residues. Trimming left V 5 bases short and J 5 bases short, with 13 bases between. The CDR3 loop reads CASSTSGLRNTIYF. In nucleotides, the CDR3 is TGTGCCAGCAGTACCTCGGGACTACGAAACACCATATATTTT.

V gene TRBV7-8 combines with J gene TRBJ2-5; no reliable D call. Germline V lookup: CDR1 SGHVS, CDR2 FQNEAQ. Between the trimmed V and J ends, which lost 1 base and 6 bases, there was a span of 15 bases. The CDR3 runs 15 residues. The CDR3 region is CASSLETVRRKTQYF. The CDR3 DNA reads TGTGCCAGCAGCTTAGAAACAGTCCGGAGAAAGACCCAGTACTTC.

The chain recombines TRBV20-1 with TRBJ1-6; D is ambiguous. The CDR3 runs to 13 residues. V shed 5 bases and J shed 7 bases, with 12 bases lying between them. Germline V gene data show CDR1 as DFQATT and CDR2 as SNEGSKA (reference sequence). CDR3 nucleotide sequence: TGCAGTGCTGAGCTCCGGGAGAATTCACCCCTCCACTTT. Protein sequence: CSAELRENSPLHF.

This clonotype was seen only a few times. The CDR3 is CASRPGQTNTGELFF. CDR3 nucleotide sequence: TGCGCCAGCAGGCCGGGACAGACGAACACCGGGGAGCTGTTTTTT. The rearrangement links TRBV10-1 to TRBJ2-2, with 7 positions matching TRBD1. CDR1 and CDR2 (germline): WNHNN, SYGVQD (reference sequence). V shed 6 bases, J shed 0 bases, and the junction held 4 bases outside the gene matches. The CDR3 sequence is 15 residues long.

The chain couples TRBV12-5 to TRBJ2-5; 7 bases align to TRBD1. Germline V gives CDR1 LGHNT, CDR2 FRNRAP. V was pared by 3 bases and J by 1 base, with 5 bases of the junction left unmatched. The CDR3 spans 15 residues. Here the CDR3 reads CASGFTGTAQETQYF. The CDR3 nucleotides read TGTGCTAGTGGTTTCACAGGGACAGCCCAAGAGACCCAGTACTTC. The full variable domain, its missing parts supplied by reference TRBV12-5 and TRBJ2-5, is DARVTQTPRHKVTEMGQEVTMRCQPILGHNTVFWYRQTMMQGLELLAYFRNRAPLDDSGMPKDRFSAEMPDATLATLKIQPSEPRDSAVYFCASGFTGTAQETQYFGPGTRLLVL.

The rearrangement joins TRBV10-3 to TRBJ2-3, with no clear D. V gave up 5 bases and J gave up 6 bases, with 6 bases separating them. The V gene's germline CDR1 is ENHRY and CDR2 SYGVKD. This CDR3 has 11 amino acids. The CDR3 loop reads CAISQADTQYF. CDR3 sequence (DNA): TGTGCCATCAGTCAGGCCGATACGCAGTATTTT.

The rearrangement joins TRBV7-9 to TRBJ2-5; possible D gene TRBD2, 5 bases. The germline V gene has CDR1 SEHNR and CDR2 FQNEAQ (reference sequence). The CDR3 extends over 16 amino acids. V shed 1 base and J shed 0 bases, with 12 bases lying between them. CDR3 amino acids: CASSLGYPGYQETQYF. CDR3 sequence (DNA): TGTGCCAGCAGCTTAGGCTATCCGGGATACCAAGAGACCCAGTACTTC.

The gene calls are TRBV15 and TRBJ2-5, with 12 bases that match TRBD2. Germline V CDR1 and CDR2: LNHNV, YYDKDF (reference sequence). The CDR3 sequence is 16 residues long. Trimming removed 6 bases from V and 2 bases from J; junction bases left unmatched: 7. DNA of the CDR3: TGTGCCACCAGTCCGACTAGCGGGGGACCTCAAGAGACCCAGTACTTC. This encodes CATSPTSGGPQETQYF.

The chain carries TRBV5-1 and TRBJ2-1; no reliable D call. The V end lost 3 bases, the J end lost 9 bases, and 16 bases lay between the germline ends. CDR3 size: 14 residues. CDR1 and CDR2 from the germline V gene are SGHRS and YFSETQ. The CDR3 DNA sequence: TGCGCCAGCAGCTCAGGACCCCTGGGTAGTGAGCAGTTCTTC. Its translation: CASSSGPLGSEQFF.

In this sample, this clonotype turned up many times. The genes are TRBV7-2 and TRBJ1-1; D call uncertain. Germline V gene lookup returns CDR1 SGHTA and CDR2 FQGNSA. V was cut by 2 bases and J by 4 bases, with 8 bases left in between. The CDR3 covers 13 residues. CDR3 in amino acids: CASSLKERTEAFF. The CDR3 DNA follows: TGTGCCAGCAGCTTAAAAGAACGCACTGAAGCTTTCTTT.

This clonotype was recorded a few times. The rearrangement joins TRBV10-3 to TRBJ2-1; D is possibly TRBD2 (7 bases). Germline CDR1 and CDR2: ENHRY and SYGVKD. V shed 3 bases and J shed 4 bases, with 13 bases lying between them. This CDR3 region has 15 residues. The CDR3, as DNA: TGTGCCATCAGTGAACCGGGGGGCTTGTACAATGAGCAGTTCTTC. Translated, it gives CAISEPGGLYNEQFF.

V and J are TRBV10-3 and TRBJ2-1; 7 bases line up with TRBD1. This CDR3 comprises 15 residues. The trim removed 3 bases at V and 4 bases at J, leaving 6 bases unmatched. The germline V gene has CDR1 ENHRY and CDR2 SYGVKD. The CDR3 DNA is TGTGCCATCAGTGAAATATCGGGACAGTACAATGAGCAGTTCTTC. Residues: CAISEISGQYNEQFF.

The V gene is TRBV2, the J gene TRBJ2-2; 9 bases fit TRBD2. Trimming took 9 bases from V and 1 from J; bases not matched to a gene: 3. The CDR3 totals 14 residues. Germline CDR1 SNHLY, CDR2 FYNNEI. CDR3 DNA: TGTGCCAGGAAGACTAGCGGGAACACCGGGGAGCTGTTTTTT. It codes for CARKTSGNTGELFF.